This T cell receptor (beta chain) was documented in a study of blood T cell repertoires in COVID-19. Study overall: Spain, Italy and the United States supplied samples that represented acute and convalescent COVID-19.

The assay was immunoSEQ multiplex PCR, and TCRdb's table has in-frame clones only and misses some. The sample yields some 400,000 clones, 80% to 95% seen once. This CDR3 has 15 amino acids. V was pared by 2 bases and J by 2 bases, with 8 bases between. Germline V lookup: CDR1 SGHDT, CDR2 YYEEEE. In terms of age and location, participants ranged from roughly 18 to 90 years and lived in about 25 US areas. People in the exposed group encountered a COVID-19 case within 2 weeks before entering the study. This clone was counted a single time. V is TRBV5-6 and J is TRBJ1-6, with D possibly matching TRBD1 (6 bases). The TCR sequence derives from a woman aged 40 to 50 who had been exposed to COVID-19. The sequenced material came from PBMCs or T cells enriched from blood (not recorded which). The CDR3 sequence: CASSLQGAYNSPLHF. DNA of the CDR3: TGTGCCAGCAGCTTACAGGGTGCCTATAATTCACCCCTCCACTTT.